Below, 22 T cell receptor beta chains from the same sample are listed, as sequenced in a study of cytomegalovirus exposure and HLA in healthy donors. Sequencing was performed with immunoSEQ multiplex PCR; in TCRdb, only in-frame clones are kept and a portion is missing. The sample carries approximately 160,000 clones, roughly nine tenths recorded once. The sample consisted of PBMCs. The receptor source for this set is a woman aged 18-29 years in good health and CMV-seropositive.

J is TRBJ1-4 and V is TRBV6-5, with 8 nucleotides matching TRBD1. This CDR3 contains 15 residues. Germline assignment: CDR1 MNHEY and CDR2 SVGAGI. The V segment lost 6 bases and the J segment 0 bases; nucleotides outside the gene matches: 3. CDR3 protein: CASRPQGATNEKLFF. CDR3 nucleotides: TGTGCCAGCAGGCCACAGGGGGCAACTAATGAAAAACTGTTTTTT.

The J gene is TRBJ2-6, the V gene TRBV5-6, with D possibly matching TRBD1 (5 bases). The germline CDR1 and CDR2 sequences are SGHDT and YYEEEE. V lost 7 bases and J lost 3, with 11 bases in between. The CDR3 sequence is 14 residues long. Here the CDR3 DNA reads TGTGCCAGCTCAATAGGGGATGGGGCCAACGTCCTGACTTTC. It translates to CASSIGDGANVLTF. Looking up the rest from reference TRBV5-6 and TRBJ2-6 gives the full variable domain: DAGVTQSPTHLIKTRGQQVTLRCSPKSGHDTVSWYQQALGQGPQFIFQYYEEEERQRGNFPDRFSGHQFPNYSSELNVNALLLGDSALYLCASSIGDGANVLTFGAGSRLTVL.

This rearrangement joins TRBV5-1 to TRBJ1-1; D not resolved. CDR1 is SGHRS and CDR2 is YFSETQ in the germline V gene. The CDR3 is 17 amino acids. The ends were cut back, 2 bases at V and 5 bases at J, with 22 bases in the middle. CDR3 nucleotides: TGCGCCAGCAGCTTAGAGGTTACGCGTCTTCCTGGGACTGAAGCTTTCTTT. As protein: CASSLEVTRLPGTEAFF.

This chain links TRBV2 with TRBJ2-5, with a possible D match to TRBD2 (5 bases). This CDR3 region has 15 residues. Trimming cost V 5 bases and J 2 bases, with 15 bases left between them. The V gene's germline CDR1 is SNHLY and CDR2 FYNNEI. The CDR3 sequence: CASSRLVPGQETQYF. The CDR3 DNA sequence: TGTGCCAGCAGTCGCCTAGTTCCGGGACAAGAGACCCAGTACTTC.

This clone was counted once. J is TRBJ2-2 and V is TRBV28; TRBD1 aligns across 9 bases. After removal of 7 bases from V and 4 bases from J, the junction contained 10 bases not matched to a gene. Germline V gene lookup returns CDR1 MDHEN and CDR2 SYDVKM. This CDR3 is built from 16 residues. CDR3 amino acids: CASNQPGQGFTGELFF. The DNA of the CDR3 is TGTGCCAGCAATCAACCGGGACAGGGCTTCACCGGGGAGCTGTTTTTT.

As DNA, the CDR3 is TGTGCCAGCTCAACGAATAGGGACAGGGGATTCCACGAGCAGTACTTC. Amino acids: CASSTNRDRGFHEQYF. The rearrangement joins TRBV18 to TRBJ2-7, with TRBD1 matching 10 bases. Looked up from germline, CDR1 is KGHSH and CDR2 is LQKENI. With V trimmed by 5 bases and J by 5 bases, 12 bases remained unmatched. The CDR3 runs to 16 residues. The full variable domain, in which reference TRBV18 and TRBJ2-7 provide the parts outside the CDR3, is NAGVMQNPRHLVRRRGQEARLRCSPMKGHSHVYWYRQLPEEGLKFMVYLQKENIIDESGMPKERFSAEFPKEGPSILRIQQVVRGDSAAYFCASSTNRDRGFHEQYFGPGTRLTVT.

The gene calls are TRBV28 and TRBJ1-1; D might be TRBD1 (5 bases). Germline CDR1 reads MDHEN; CDR2 reads SYDVKM. The CDR3 loop spans 14 amino acids. Deletions cut 6 bases from V and 7 bases from J, with 18 bases between. The CDR3 DNA sequence: TGTGCCAGCAGCGCGGGGGGAAGGCGGGTTGAAGCTTTCTTT. The encoded protein is CASSAGGRRVEAFF.

The CDR3, as DNA: TGTGCCAGCAGCGTACAATCACAGGGAGTGAACACTGAAGCTTTCTTT. Protein sequence: CASSVQSQGVNTEAFF. This rearrangement joins TRBV9 to TRBJ1-1; weak D call: TRBD1 (6 bases). The CDR3 is 16 amino acids. V was trimmed by 1 base and J by 0 bases, leaving 13 bases between them. Germline CDR1 and CDR2: SGDLS and YYNGEE.

The chain couples TRBV5-1 to TRBJ1-1, with D maybe TRBD1 (5 bases). V gave up 5 bases and J gave up 7 bases, with 15 bases separating them. This CDR3 comprises 13 residues. The V gene's germline CDR1 is SGHRS and CDR2 YFSETQ. The DNA of the CDR3 is TGCGCCAGCAGTGTGTCCCCCGGGGGTGAAGCTTTCTTT. Its protein is CASSVSPGGEAFF.

The chain carries TRBV27 and TRBJ2-3; 7 bases agree with TRBD2. After removal of 7 bases from V and 2 bases from J, the junction contained 9 bases not matched to a gene. Germline V gene lookup returns CDR1 MNHEY and CDR2 SMNVEV (reference sequence). The CDR3 loop spans 15 amino acids. The CDR3 sequence is CASTPGGGYTDTQYF. CDR3 coding DNA: TGTGCCAGCACCCCAGGCGGGGGATACACAGATACGCAGTATTTT.

The CDR3 is CAWSLQGVEQYF. CDR3 coding DNA: TGTGCCTGGAGTTTACAGGGGGTCGAGCAGTACTTC. This chain connects TRBV30 to TRBJ2-7; TRBD1 aligns across 8 bases. CDR1 is GTSNPN, CDR2 SVGIG, per germline (reference sequence). This CDR3 spans 12 amino acids. The V segment lost 2 bases and the J segment 6 bases; nucleotides outside the gene matches: 3.

The chain carries TRBV4-1 and TRBJ2-7, with a tentative D call TRBD1 (5 bases). The germline CDR1 and CDR2 sequences are MGHRA and YSYEKL. V lost 4 bases, J lost 3 bases, and 22 bases lay in between. The CDR3 spans 17 residues. In DNA, the CDR3 is TGCGCCAGCAGCCCCCAACTCAGGGCTTCCCGGATCTACGAGCAGTACTTC. It encodes CASSPQLRASRIYEQYF.

This chain uses TRBV5-6 with TRBJ2-3, with a weak D call TRBD2 (5 bases). V gave up 0 bases and J gave up 0 bases, with 11 bases separating them. This CDR3 has 16 amino acids. CDR1 and CDR2 from the germline V gene are SGHDT and YYEEEE. The CDR3 loop is CASSLAPWTSTDTQYF. The CDR3 bases are TGTGCCAGCAGCTTGGCTCCCTGGACTAGCACAGATACGCAGTATTTT.

The chain links TRBV6-6 to TRBJ1-2; TRBD1 agrees at 9 bases. The CDR3 extends over 14 amino acids. Germline V gene sequence: CDR1 MNHNY, CDR2 SVGAGI (reference sequence). The junction had 0 bases not matched to a gene; V was cut back by 0 bases and J by 4 bases. Here the CDR3 DNA reads TGTGCCAGCAGTTACTCGACAGGGGGCTATGGCTACACCTTC. Translating it yields CASSYSTGGYGYTF.

The V and J genes are TRBV7-3 and TRBJ2-2, with D hard to call. Germline loops: CDR1 SGHTA, CDR2 FQGTGA. The CDR3 is made up of 11 amino acids. Trimming stripped 5 bases from V and 6 bases from J, with 4 bases between. The CDR3 is CASSPSGELFF. CDR3 coding DNA: TGTGCCAGCAGCCCATCCGGGGAGCTGTTTTTT.

The chain employs TRBV9 and TRBJ2-1; D gene unclear. Trimming pared 4 bases from V and 5 bases from J, leaving 7 bases between. This CDR3 is 12 amino acids long. Germline V gives CDR1 SGDLS, CDR2 YYNGEE. CDR3 in amino acids: CASSPPDNEQFF. The CDR3 DNA reads TGTGCCAGCAGCCCCCCCGACAATGAGCAGTTCTTC.

The chain couples TRBV5-1 to TRBJ2-1, with TRBD1 identical over 9 bases. Germline assignment: CDR1 SGHRS and CDR2 YFSETQ. The trim removed 4 bases at V and 4 bases at J, leaving 12 bases unmatched. CDR3 length: 17 amino acids. This CDR3 reads CASSPALGTGSYNEQFF. CDR3 nucleotides: TGCGCCAGCAGCCCGGCGTTGGGGACAGGGTCGTACAATGAGCAGTTCTTC.

The gene calls are TRBV29-1 and TRBJ1-1; D is possibly TRBD1 (5 bases). From germline, CDR1 is SQVTM and CDR2 ANQGSEA. The CDR3 loop spans 10 amino acids. Trimming pared 7 bases from V and 10 bases from J, leaving 13 bases between. The CDR3 DNA is TGCAGCGCCGGGGGAGAAAGAGCTTTCTTT. This sequence encodes CSAGGERAFF.

The CDR3 spells CAWSVQGNQPQHF. DNA of the CDR3: TGTGCCTGGAGTGTTCAGGGCAATCAGCCCCAGCATTTT. The V gene is TRBV30, the J gene TRBJ1-5; D gene unclear. V was cut by 0 bases and J by 2 bases, with 5 bases left in between. This CDR3 comprises 13 residues. Germline V CDR1 and CDR2: GTSNPN, SVGIG (reference sequence).

The chain is built from TRBV7-9 and TRBJ1-1; D call uncertain. Germline V CDR1 and CDR2: SEHNR, FQNEAQ (reference sequence). This CDR3 has 17 residues. V lost 5 bases and J 1 base, leaving 20 bases between the germline ends. The CDR3 sequence is CASSLTPLSGSNTEAFF. DNA of the CDR3: TGTGCCAGCAGCCTTACCCCTCTCAGTGGTTCGAACACTGAAGCTTTCTTT.

The chain employs TRBV6-6 and TRBJ2-3; 8 positions match TRBD2. Germline V gene lookup returns CDR1 MNHNY and CDR2 SVGAGI (reference sequence). The V segment lost 5 bases and the J segment 4 bases; nucleotides outside the gene matches: 8. This CDR3 contains 15 residues. CDR3 DNA: TGTGCCAGCAGTCCGCCGGGGGGGCCAGCAGATACGCAGTATTTT. The encoded protein is CASSPPGGPADTQYF.

The J gene is TRBJ2-5, the V gene TRBV2; 7 nucleotides line up with TRBD1. The ends lost 5 bases at V and 2 bases at J; junction bases unmatched: 8. Germline V gene data show CDR1 as SNHLY and CDR2 as FYNNEI. The CDR3 length is 15 residues. The CDR3 DNA reads as TGTGCCAGCAGTCCCCGACAGGGTGGACAAGAGACCCAGTACTTC. It specifies CASSPRQGGQETQYF.